This TCR beta chain was sequenced for a study of T cells after somatic rescue of genetic block. The CDR3 contains 16 residues. The germline gives CDR1 GTSNPN, CDR2 SVGIG (reference sequence). With V trimmed by 3 bases and J by 10 bases, 16 bases remained unmatched. Data came from immunoSEQ multiplex PCR; TCRdb stores just in-frame clones and leaves some out. The sample lists some 90,000 clones, 85% to 90% seen once, with around 1.6% in the top ten. This chain links TRBV30 with TRBJ2-1, with 9 bases aligning to TRBD2. Sequencing used peripheral blood mononuclear cells (PBMCs). This sequence was found in a woman between 18 and 30 years old. The CDR3 here is CAWSSGTSIIQPEQFF. DNA of the CDR3: TGTGCCTGGAGCTCCGGGACTAGCATTATCCAACCCGAGCAGTTCTTC. Variable domain in full (rest from reference TRBV30 and TRBJ2-1): SQTIHQWPATLVQPVGSPLSLECTVEGTSNPNLYWYRQAAGRGLQLLFYSVGIGQISSEVPQNLSASRPQDRQFILSSKKLLLSDSGFYLCAWSSGTSIIQPEQFFGPGTRLTVL.